This T cell receptor beta chain was sequenced during a study of CD8 T cells in Susac syndrome. RNA amounts of about 0.5 to 1 ug underwent reverse transcription with random hexamers. Across 54 Vbeta and 13 Jbeta, TCR beta CDR3 was amplified with immunoSEQ multiplex PCR. TCRdb reprocessed the immunoSEQ multiplex PCR reads via MiXCR and lists one record per CDR3 protein. Here the sample spans 75,000 to 95,000 distinct CDR3 sequences, more than 85% being singletons. Both CD4+ and CD8+ T cells were negatively isolated, and TEMRA cells underwent FACS enrichment. The germline V gene encodes CDR1 MDHEN and CDR2 SYDVKM. This CDR3 has 14 amino acids. The trim removed 5 bases at V and 6 bases at J, leaving 7 bases unmatched.

Input material: CD8+ T cells from PBMCs. The chain carries TRBV28 and TRBJ2-7; 10 nucleotides match TRBD1. This TCR was sampled from a human donor with multiple sclerosis. The CDR3, as DNA: TGTGCCAGCAGTAGCGGGACAGGGGTCCCCGAGCAGTACTTC. Translating it yields CASSSGTGVPEQYF.